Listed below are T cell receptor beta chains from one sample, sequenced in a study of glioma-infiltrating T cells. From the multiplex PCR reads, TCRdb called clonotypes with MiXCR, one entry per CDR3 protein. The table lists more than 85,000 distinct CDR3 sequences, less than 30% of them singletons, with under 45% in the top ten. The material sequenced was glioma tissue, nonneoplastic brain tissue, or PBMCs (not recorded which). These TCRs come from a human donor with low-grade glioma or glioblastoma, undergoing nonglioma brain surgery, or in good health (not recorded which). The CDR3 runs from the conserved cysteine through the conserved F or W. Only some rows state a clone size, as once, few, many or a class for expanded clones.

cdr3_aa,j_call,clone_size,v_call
CASNTGGSYNEQFF,TRBJ2-1,many,TRBV6-2/TRBV6-3
CASSFRGSRYNEQFF,TRBJ2-1,many,TRBV28
CASSVLPPPADTQYF,TRBJ2-3,few,TRBV9
CASSLGLASYNERSF,TRBJ2-1,NA,TRBV7-2
CASSPQWNQPQHF,TRBJ1-5,many,TRBV12-3/TRBV12-4
CASSVRQEQETQYF,TRBJ2-5,few,TRBV9
CASSPRNNPSTTYEQYF,TRBJ2-7,many,TRBV7-2
CASSVRHNEQFF,TRBJ2-1,NA,TRBV12-3/TRBV12-4
CASSFYICSANQGFQPQHF,TRBJ1-5,NA,TRBV5-4
CASSLGTGEYQPQHF,TRBJ1-5,many,TRBV7-9
CASSSQGGRYNEQFF,TRBJ2-1,many,TRBV6-1
CGSSLGPRHTNNSPLRF,TRBJ1-6,NA,TRBV7-2
CAGTTDRGRQETQYF,TRBJ2-5,NA,TRBV6-1
CSAGLAGVAYNEQFF,TRBJ2-1,many,TRBV20-1
CASSLNYNEQFF,TRBJ2-1,few,TRBV7-9
CASSQIGGATTAYNEQFF,TRBJ2-1,few,TRBV4-2
CSSTVSVTDTQYF,TRBJ2-3,few,TRBV29-1
CASSFTSAQETQYF,TRBJ2-5,few,TRBV5-4
CASSSDMTSTDTQYF,TRBJ2-3,NA,TRBV5-1
CASSYSTSVDTQYF,TRBJ2-5,many,TRBV6-5
CASSSRGYNEQFF,TRBJ2-1,many,TRBV6-1
CAWTKRDTQCF,TRBJ2-3,NA,TRBV30
CASSRCSSYNEQFF,TRBJ2-1,NA,TRBV11-2
CASSPFGTGTGQPQHF,TRBJ1-5,many,TRBV18
CASSLSGLEGSSYEQYF,TRBJ2-7,many,TRBV4-1
CASSMTRDRDYNEQFF,TRBJ2-1,many,TRBV7-6
CASSYVGRARNEQFF,TRBJ2-1,many,TRBV6-2/TRBV6-3
CASSSRGGTDGYTF,TRBJ1-2,NA,TRBV27
CASSLRTGKGHGYTF,TRBJ1-2,many,TRBV6-1
CASSWLAGTGSGNTIYF,TRBJ1-3,few,TRBV13
CASSANRGDTQYF,TRBJ2-3,NA,TRBV7-3
CASSLTPSYNEQFF,TRBJ2-1,few,TRBV5-1
CASRTLTETQYF,TRBJ2-5,NA,TRBV6-1
CASSRLAGTDTQYF,TRBJ2-3,many,TRBV7-3
CASSTRMTVNTEALF,TRBJ1-1,NA,TRBV12-3/TRBV12-4
CASSIDTGASAFF,TRBJ1-1,many,TRBV19
CASSYSFGDSYWETQYF,TRBJ2-5,many,TRBV6-2/TRBV6-3
CASSLRTANSGNTIYF,TRBJ1-3,NA,TRBV12-3/TRBV12-4
CASSEIRGAAFF,TRBJ1-1,many,TRBV25-1
CASSIGHRGSHQPQHF,TRBJ1-5,few,TRBV19
CSVSIETPNEKLFF,TRBJ1-4,NA,TRBV29-1
CASSLSGGGGNTEAFF,TRBJ1-1,NA,TRBV27
CASSRSGGTGELFF,TRBJ2-2,many,TRBV19
CASIRSVRTGGFHEQYF,TRBJ2-7,many,TRBV6-1
CASSQNGGAVLTDTQYF,TRBJ2-3,many,TRBV7-2
CATSTRTGQRTGELFF,TRBJ2-2,many,TRBV15
CATSYGGTDTQYF,TRBJ2-3,many,TRBV15
CARSQPGLYYEQYF,TRBJ2-7,NA,TRBV3-1